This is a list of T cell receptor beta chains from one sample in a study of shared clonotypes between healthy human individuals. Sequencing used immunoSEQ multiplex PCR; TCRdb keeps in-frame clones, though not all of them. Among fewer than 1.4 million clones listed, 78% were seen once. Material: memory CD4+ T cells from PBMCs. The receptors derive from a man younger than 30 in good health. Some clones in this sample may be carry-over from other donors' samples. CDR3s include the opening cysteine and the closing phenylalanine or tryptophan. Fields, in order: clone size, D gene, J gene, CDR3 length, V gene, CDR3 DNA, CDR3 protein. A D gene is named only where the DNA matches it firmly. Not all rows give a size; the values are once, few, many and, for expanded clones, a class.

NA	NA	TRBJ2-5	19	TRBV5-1	TGCGCCAGCAGCTTGGCCCCCCTTCACAGGAGCCGGATTCAAGAGACCCAGTACTTC	CASSLAPLHRSRIQETQYF
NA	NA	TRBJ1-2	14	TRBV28	TGTGCCAGTCACCCCGGGGACAACTACTATGGCTACACCTTC	CASHPGDNYYGYTF
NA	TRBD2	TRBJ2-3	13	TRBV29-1	TGCAGCGCCAGCGGGAGGGCCTCAGATACGCAGTATTTT	CSASGRASDTQYF
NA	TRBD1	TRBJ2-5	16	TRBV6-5	TGTGCCAGCAGTTACTACAGGGGGCGCATTTTTGAGACCCAGTACTTC	CASSYYRGRIFETQYF
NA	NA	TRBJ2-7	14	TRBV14	TGTGCCAGCAGCCAATTTTTCAGAGACGACGAGCAGTACTTC	CASSQFFRDDEQYF
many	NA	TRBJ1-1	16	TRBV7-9	TGTGCCAGCAGCCCTCAGACCCTCTGGGGAGCCACTGAAGCTTTCTTT	CASSPQTLWGATEAFF
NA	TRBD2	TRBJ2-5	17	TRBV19	TGTGCCAGTAGTATCGGAGGGACTAGCGGGCTCCAAGAGACCCAGTACTTC	CASSIGGTSGLQETQYF
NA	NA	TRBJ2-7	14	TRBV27	TGTGCCAGCAGTCCAGGGACCCAGGCCTACGAGCAGTACTTC	CASSPGTQAYEQYF
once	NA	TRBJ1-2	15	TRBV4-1	TGCGCCAGCAGCCAAGATCGGGGGCAGGGTTATGGCTACACCTTC	CASSQDRGQGYGYTF
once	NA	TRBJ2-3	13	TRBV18	TGTGCCAGCTCACTGGGACGCACAGATACGCAGTATTTT	CASSLGRTDTQYF
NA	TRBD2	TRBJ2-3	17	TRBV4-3	TGCGCCAGCAGCCAAAAGGTTGGCGGGAGGGACACAGATACGCAGTATTTT	CASSQKVGGRDTDTQYF
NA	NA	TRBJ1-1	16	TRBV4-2	TGTGCCAGCAGCCTTGGGGGACCGCCAATTCGCACTGAAGCTTTCTTT	CASSLGGPPIRTEAFF
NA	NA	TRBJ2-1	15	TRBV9	TGTGCCAGCAGCCCGCAAGGAGTGGGATACAATGAGCAGTTCTTC	CASSPQGVGYNEQFF
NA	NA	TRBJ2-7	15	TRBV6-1	TGTGCCAGCAGTGGAACCGGGACATTCTCCTACGAGCAGTACTTC	CASSGTGTFSYEQYF
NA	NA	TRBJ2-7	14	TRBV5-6	TGTGCCAGCAGCTTAGCTAAGGGGATTGGAGAGCAGTACTTC	CASSLAKGIGEQYF
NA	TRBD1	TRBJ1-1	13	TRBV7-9	TGTGCCAGCAGCTCTCAACAGGGGACTGAAGCTTTCTTT	CASSSQQGTEAFF
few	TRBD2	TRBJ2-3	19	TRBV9	TGTGCCAGCAGCGGACTCGGGAGGAAGCGGGAGTTTGGCACAGATACGCAGTATTTT	CASSGLGRKREFGTDTQYF
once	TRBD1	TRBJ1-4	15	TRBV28	TGTGCCAGCAGTCGATACAGGGGAAGGGGTGAAAAACTGTTTTTT	CASSRYRGRGEKLFF
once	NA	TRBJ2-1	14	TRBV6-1	TGTGCCAGCGGAGACTGGAGCTCCTACAATGAGCAGTTCTTC	CASGDWSSYNEQFF
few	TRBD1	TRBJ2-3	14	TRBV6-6	TGTGCCAGTACACCGGGACAGGGGACAGATACGCAGTATTTT	CASTPGQGTDTQYF
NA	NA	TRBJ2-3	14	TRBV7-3	TGTGCCAGCAGCTCCAGACAGGGCACAGATACGCAGTATTTT	CASSSRQGTDTQYF
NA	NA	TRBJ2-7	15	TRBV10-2	TGCGCCAGCAGTGACGGGGGCCCCAAGGGCTACGAGCAGTACTTC	CASSDGGPKGYEQYF
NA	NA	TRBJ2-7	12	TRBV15	TGTGCCACCAGCAGAGGAAGCGGCGAGCAGTACTTC	CATSRGSGEQYF
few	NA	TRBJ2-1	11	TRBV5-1	TGCGCCAGCAGCTTCGCCCGTGAGCAGTTCTTC	CASSFAREQFF
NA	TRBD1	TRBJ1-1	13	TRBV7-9	TGTGCCAGCAGCAAAACAGGGGGGACTGAAGCTTTCTTT	CASSKTGGTEAFF
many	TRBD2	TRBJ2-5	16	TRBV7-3	TGTGCCAGCAGCCCCCGAGCTAGCGGGAGATGGGAGACCCAGTACTTC	CASSPRASGRWETQYF
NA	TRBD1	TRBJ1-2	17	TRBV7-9	TGTGCCAGCAGCTCCGGGACAGGGGGCGCGTGGGACTATGGCTACACCTTC	CASSSGTGGAWDYGYTF
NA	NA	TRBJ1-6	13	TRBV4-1	TGCGCCAGCAGCCAAAGGGTCGAATCACCCCTCCACTTT	CASSQRVESPLHF
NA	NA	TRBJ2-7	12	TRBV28	TGTGCCAGCAGTCCTTTAGCCTACGAGCAGTACTTC	CASSPLAYEQYF
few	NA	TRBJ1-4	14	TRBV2	TGTGCCAGCAGTGCAAGGGGGGTATTCGAAAAACTGTTTTTT	CASSARGVFEKLFF